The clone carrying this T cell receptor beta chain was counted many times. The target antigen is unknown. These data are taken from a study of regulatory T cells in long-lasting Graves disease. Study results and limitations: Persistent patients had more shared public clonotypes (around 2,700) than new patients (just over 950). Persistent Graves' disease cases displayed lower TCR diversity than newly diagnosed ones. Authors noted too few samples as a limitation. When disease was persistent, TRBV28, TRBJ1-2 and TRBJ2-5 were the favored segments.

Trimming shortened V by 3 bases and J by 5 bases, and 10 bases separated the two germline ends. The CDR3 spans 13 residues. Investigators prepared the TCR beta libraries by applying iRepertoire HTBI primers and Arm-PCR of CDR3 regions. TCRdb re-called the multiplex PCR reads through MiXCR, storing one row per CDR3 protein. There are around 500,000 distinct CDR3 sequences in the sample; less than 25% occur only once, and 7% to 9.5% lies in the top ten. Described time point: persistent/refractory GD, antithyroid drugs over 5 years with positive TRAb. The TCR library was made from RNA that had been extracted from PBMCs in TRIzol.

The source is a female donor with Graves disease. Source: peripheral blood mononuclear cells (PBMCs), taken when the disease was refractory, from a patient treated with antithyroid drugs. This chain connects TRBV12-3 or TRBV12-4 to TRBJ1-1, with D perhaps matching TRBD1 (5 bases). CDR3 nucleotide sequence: TGTGCCAGCAGTTTCGTTGGGGGGACTGAAGCTTTCTTT. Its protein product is CASSFVGGTEAFF.